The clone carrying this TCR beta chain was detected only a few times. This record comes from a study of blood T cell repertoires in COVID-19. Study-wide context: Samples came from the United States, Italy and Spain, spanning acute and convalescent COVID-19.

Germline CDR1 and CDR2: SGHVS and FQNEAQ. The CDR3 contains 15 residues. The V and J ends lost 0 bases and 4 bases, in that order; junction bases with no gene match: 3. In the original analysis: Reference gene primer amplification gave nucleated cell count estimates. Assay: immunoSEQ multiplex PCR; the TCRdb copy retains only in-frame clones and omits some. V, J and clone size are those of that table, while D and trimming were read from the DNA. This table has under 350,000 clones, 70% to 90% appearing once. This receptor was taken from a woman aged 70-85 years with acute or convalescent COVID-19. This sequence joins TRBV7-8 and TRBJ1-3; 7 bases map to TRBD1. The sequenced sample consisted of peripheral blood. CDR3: CASSLALGQGNTIYF. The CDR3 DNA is TGTGCCAGCAGCTTAGCGCTGGGACAGGGAAACACCATATATTTT.